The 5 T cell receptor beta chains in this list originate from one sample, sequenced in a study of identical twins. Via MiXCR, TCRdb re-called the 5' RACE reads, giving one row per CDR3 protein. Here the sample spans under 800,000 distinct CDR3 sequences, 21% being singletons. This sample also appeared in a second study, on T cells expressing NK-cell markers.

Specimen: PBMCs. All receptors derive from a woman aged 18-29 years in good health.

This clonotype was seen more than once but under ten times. The CDR3 protein is CASSYDPRSLEQFF. CDR3 bases: TGTGCCAGCAGTTACGACCCCCGGAGTCTTGAGCAGTTCTTC. The V and J genes are TRBV6-5 and TRBJ2-1, with unresolved D. This CDR3 has 14 amino acids. Per the germline V gene, CDR1 is MNHEY and CDR2 is SVGAGI. The ends were cut back, 2 bases at V and 9 bases at J, with 14 bases in the middle.

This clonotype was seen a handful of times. The CDR3 region is CASSFIGTSSNTQYF. CDR3 in DNA: TGTGCCAGCAGCTTCATAGGGACTAGCAGTAATACGCAGTATTTT. The chain employs TRBV7-8 and TRBJ2-3, with TRBD2 identical over 9 bases. Germline CDR1 reads SGHVS; CDR2 reads FQNEAQ. The V and J ends lost 3 bases and 7 bases, in that order; junction bases with no gene match: 8. The CDR3 is 15 residues long.

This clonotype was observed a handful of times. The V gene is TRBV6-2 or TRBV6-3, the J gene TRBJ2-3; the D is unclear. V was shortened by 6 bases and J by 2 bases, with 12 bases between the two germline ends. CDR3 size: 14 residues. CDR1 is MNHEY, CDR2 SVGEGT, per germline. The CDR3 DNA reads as TGTGCCAGCAGGGTTCCAGATTTCACAGATACGCAGTATTTT. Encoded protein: CASRVPDFTDTQYF.

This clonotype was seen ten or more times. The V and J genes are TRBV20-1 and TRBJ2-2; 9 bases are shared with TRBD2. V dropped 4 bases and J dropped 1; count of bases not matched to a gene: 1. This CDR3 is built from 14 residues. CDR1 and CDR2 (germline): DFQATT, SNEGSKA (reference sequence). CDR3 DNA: TGCAGTGCTATACTAGCGGGGAACACCGGGGAGCTGTTTTTT. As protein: CSAILAGNTGELFF.

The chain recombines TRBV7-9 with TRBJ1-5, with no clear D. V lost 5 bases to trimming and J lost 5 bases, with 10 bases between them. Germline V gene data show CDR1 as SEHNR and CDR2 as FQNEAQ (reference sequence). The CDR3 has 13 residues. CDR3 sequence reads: CASSPSGDQPQHF. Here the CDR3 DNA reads TGTGCCAGCAGCCCCTCCGGGGATCAGCCCCAGCATTTT.